Sequencing of this T cell receptor (beta chain) was carried out in a study of T cells after yellow fever vaccination. Points from the study as a whole: Among primary-vaccination clones, most reappeared after the booster, at almost 98% for CD4 and 85% to 90% for CD8. Weaker overall, the secondary response nonetheless peaked faster (day 5 versus 15).

About this clonotype: Its target is unknown.

TCRdb ran MiXCR on the 5' RACE reads and lists one entry per CDR3 protein. Among hundreds of thousands of distinct CDR3 sequences listed, roughly 14% were seen once. The ends were cut back, 1 base at V and 7 bases at J, with 14 bases in the middle. In germline, CDR1 is LGHNA, CDR2 YSLEER. The CDR3 is 16 residues long. The chain links TRBV4-3 to TRBJ1-6, with D uncertain. Sequencing was performed on PBMCs, taken on the day of the yellow fever booster vaccination. The sequence was obtained from a man aged 25-40 years who received the YFV17D yellow fever vaccine. CDR3 sequence (DNA): TGCGCCAGCAGCCAAGTTCTGTCCCCCTTCAATTCACCCCTCCACTTT. Translation gives CASSQVLSPFNSPLHF.